Listed below are T cell receptor beta chains from one sample, sequenced in a study of control samples from healthy donors and cancer patients. Assay: immunoSEQ multiplex PCR; the TCRdb copy retains only in-frame clones and omits some. The sample includes about 85,000 clones, approximately 88% of them seen just once. The sample consisted of blood. Receptors were obtained from a woman in her sixties or seventies in good health. Both conserved end residues are part of each CDR3. D genes are given only for firm matches. Only some rows state a clone size, as once, few, many or a class for expanded clones.

D gene	J gene	clone size	V gene	CDR3 protein	CDR3 DNA
-	TRBJ1-5	-	TRBV19	CASDPRGNQPQHF	TGTGCCAGTGACCCCAGGGGCAATCAGCCCCAGCATTTT
-	TRBJ2-5	-	TRBV6-2/TRBV6-3	CASSYFREETQYF	TGTGCCAGCAGTTACTTCAGGGAAGAGACCCAGTACTTC
-	TRBJ2-3	-	TRBV18	CASSQQEIDTQYF	TGTGCCAGCTCACAGCAAGAGATAGATACGCAGTATTTT
-	TRBJ2-1	-	TRBV7-2	CASSLSLEPPQFF	TGTGCCAGCAGCCTATCACTCGAACCCCCGCAGTTCTTC
-	TRBJ1-1	-	TRBV30	CAWSPGDWGTEAFF	TGTGCCTGGAGTCCAGGGGATTGGGGCACTGAAGCTTTCTTT
TRBD2	TRBJ2-7	-	TRBV2	CASSRRFQAGTLFSEQYF	TGTGCCAGCAGCAGGAGGTTTCAAGCGGGGACCTTGTTTTCGGAGCAGTACTTC
-	TRBJ1-2	-	TRBV7-2	CASSLAVWGGYTF	TGTGCCAGCAGCTTAGCGGTTTGGGGCGGCTACACCTTC
-	TRBJ2-5	-	TRBV24-1	CATSDPGAAGETQYF	TGTGCCACCAGTGACCCAGGGGCGGCAGGGGAGACCCAGTACTTC
-	TRBJ2-7	once	TRBV7-8	CASSLARGFPYEQYF	TGTGCCAGCAGCTTAGCGAGGGGATTCCCCTACGAGCAGTACTTC
TRBD1	TRBJ1-3	-	TRBV11-3	CASSLATGGTSGNTIYF	TGTGCCAGCAGCTTAGCTACAGGGGGCACTTCTGGAAACACCATATATTTT
-	TRBJ1-1	-	TRBV6-2/TRBV6-3	CASSRELEAFF	TGTGCCAGCAGTCGGGAACTTGAAGCTTTCTTT
-	TRBJ2-4	once	TRBV4-1	CASSQERIGAKNIQYF	TGCGCCAGCAGCCAAGAGAGGATAGGAGCCAAAAACATTCAGTACTTC
TRBD2	TRBJ2-7	-	TRBV5-4	CASSSGGSGSSYEQYF	TGTGCCAGCAGCTCCGGGGGTAGCGGGAGTTCCTACGAGCAGTACTTC
-	TRBJ2-5	-	TRBV6-1	CASSEPGATQETQYF	TGTGCCAGCAGTGAACCGGGAGCTACCCAAGAGACCCAGTACTTC
TRBD1	TRBJ1-3	once	TRBV5-1	CASGEQGASGNTVYF	TGCGCCAGCGGTGAACAGGGGGCTTCTGGAAACACCGTATATTTT
-	TRBJ1-6	-	TRBV5-1	CASSFGGNNSPLHF	TGCGCCAGCAGCTTCGGGGGAAATAATTCACCCCTCCACTTT
-	TRBJ1-5	-	TRBV7-2	CASSLTGSRTQPQHF	TGTGCCAGCAGCTTAACAGGGTCAAGGACTCAGCCCCAGCATTTT
-	TRBJ2-1	-	TRBV30	CAWSGSHEQFF	TGTGCCTGGAGTGGCAGCCATGAGCAGTTCTTC
TRBD1	TRBJ1-1	-	TRBV3-1/TRBV3-2	CASSPWTGRNTEAFF	TGTGCCAGCAGCCCCTGGACAGGCAGGAACACTGAAGCTTTCTTT
-	TRBJ1-2	-	TRBV5-1	CASSPLDQSNGYTF	TGCGCCAGCAGCCCCTTGGACCAGTCCAATGGCTACACCTTC
-	TRBJ2-2	-	TRBV9	CASSARPSDGELFF	TGTGCCAGCAGCGCAAGACCTTCCGACGGGGAGCTGTTTTTT
-	TRBJ2-3	-	TRBV7-8	CASSPRSNPQNTQYF	TGTGCCAGCAGCCCGCGGAGTAATCCCCAGAATACGCAGTATTTT
TRBD1	TRBJ2-5	-	TRBV3-1/TRBV3-2	CASSRTGGETQYF	TGTGCCAGCAGTAGGACAGGGGGCGAGACCCAGTACTTC
-	TRBJ1-5	-	TRBV2	CASSEQGANQPQHF	TGTGCCAGCAGTGAACAGGGAGCTAATCAGCCCCAGCATTTT
-	TRBJ1-1	-	TRBV6-2/TRBV6-3	CASSPPGQKRGTEAFF	TGTGCCAGCAGCCCTCCGGGACAAAAGAGGGGCACTGAAGCTTTCTTT
-	TRBJ1-5	-	TRBV28	CASSPMSLISNQPQHF	TGTGCCAGCAGTCCCATGAGCTTAATCAGCAATCAGCCCCAGCATTTT
-	TRBJ1-3	-	TRBV18	CASSPPGRGDGNTIYF	TGTGCCAGCTCACCACCGGGCAGGGGAGACGGAAACACCATATATTTT
-	TRBJ1-2	once	TRBV4-2	CASSQEWVGGYGYTF	TGTGCCAGCAGCCAAGAGTGGGTGGGCGGCTATGGCTACACCTTC
-	TRBJ2-3	-	TRBV7-9	CASSFLSTDTQYF	TGTGCCAGCAGCTTCCTATCTACAGATACGCAGTATTTT
-	TRBJ1-4	once	TRBV30	CAWSPLAGEKLFF	TGTGCCTGGAGTCCTTTGGCCGGTGAAAAACTGTTTTTT
-	TRBJ1-1	-	TRBV5-1	CASSLDLIGGGETEAFF	TGCGCCAGCAGCTTGGACTTAATCGGGGGTGGGGAAACTGAAGCTTTCTTT
TRBD1	TRBJ2-2	-	TRBV24-1	CATSASGGHTGELFF	TGTGCCACCAGTGCTTCAGGGGGACACACCGGGGAGCTGTTTTTT
-	TRBJ1-4	few	TRBV3-1/TRBV3-2	CASRSTGKEEKLFF	TGTGCCAGCAGGTCGACAGGAAAAGAGGAAAAACTGTTTTTT
-	TRBJ1-2	-	TRBV2	CASSGDSYGYTF	TGTGCCAGCAGTGGTGACAGCTATGGCTACACCTTC
-	TRBJ2-3	-	TRBV25-1	CASSSPVDTQYF	TGTGCCAGCAGTTCACCTGTAGATACGCAGTATTTT
TRBD2	TRBJ2-1	-	TRBV9	CASSVGGLAGSPQQFF	TGTGCCAGCAGCGTAGGGGGACTAGCGGGATCGCCGCAGCAGTTCTTC
TRBD1	TRBJ1-2	once	TRBV24-1	CATSDLPGQICSYTF	TGTGCCACCAGTGATCTGCCGGGACAGATCTGTAGCTACACCTTC
-	TRBJ1-5	-	TRBV27	CASSLRGGRVNQPQHF	TGTGCCAGCAGTCTCCGCGGGGGAAGAGTCAATCAGCCCCAGCATTTT
TRBD2	TRBJ2-3	-	TRBV7-2	CASIPGTRVPGTDTQYF	TGTGCCAGCATCCCCGGGACTAGAGTCCCGGGCACAGATACGCAGTATTTT
-	TRBJ2-1	-	TRBV5-1	CASRPTSDRQNYNEQFF	TGCGCCAGCAGACCGACGTCCGACAGGCAAAACTACAATGAGCAGTTCTTC
-	TRBJ2-1	-	TRBV7-2	CASTPMGGAAYNEQFF	TGTGCCAGCACTCCCATGGGGGGGGCAGCCTACAATGAGCAGTTCTTC
-	TRBJ2-3	-	TRBV4-1	CASSQGLRWGGPTDTQYF	TGCGCCAGCAGCCAAGGCCTTAGGTGGGGGGGGCCTACAGATACGCAGTATTTT
-	TRBJ1-4	-	TRBV4-2	CASSRQEGGGYNEKLFF	TGTGCCAGCAGCCGACAAGAGGGGGGCGGTTATAATGAAAAACTGTTTTTT
-	TRBJ1-5	-	TRBV5-1	CASRVGQGNNQPQHF	TGCGCCAGCAGAGTGGGACAAGGGAACAATCAGCCCCAGCATTTT
-	TRBJ1-2	-	TRBV27	CASSFSGNGYTF	TGTGCCAGCAGTTTTTCGGGGAATGGCTACACCTTC
TRBD1	TRBJ2-7	-	TRBV28	CASSPSDRINGGQYF	TGTGCCAGCAGTCCCTCGGACAGGATTAATGGCGGGCAGTACTTC
TRBD2	TRBJ2-3	-	TRBV11-2	CASSLLSSGGASRTDTQYF	TGTGCCAGCAGCTTACTTTCTAGCGGGGGGGCCTCGCGCACAGATACGCAGTATTTT
-	TRBJ1-1	-	TRBV19	CASSIIGQRGSMNTEAFF	TGTGCCAGTAGTATTATCGGCCAACGGGGGAGCATGAACACTGAAGCTTTCTTT
-	TRBJ2-1	-	TRBV7-8	CASSPDTVGGEQFF	TGTGCCAGCAGCCCGGACACGGTAGGTGGGGAGCAGTTCTTC
-	TRBJ2-7	-	TRBV6-2/TRBV6-3	CASSFGGIYEQYF	TGTGCCAGCAGTTTCGGCGGAATCTACGAGCAGTACTTC
-	TRBJ2-5	-	TRBV10-3	CAISERGETQYF	TGTGCCATCAGTGAGAGAGGAGAGACCCAGTACTTC
-	TRBJ1-4	-	TRBV7-9	CASSLASGLEKLFF	TGTGCCAGCAGCTTAGCCTCAGGGCTCGAAAAACTGTTTTTT
TRBD2	TRBJ2-5	-	TRBV5-4	CASSGGTSGSEETQYF	TGTGCCAGCAGCGGGGGGACTAGCGGGAGCGAAGAGACCCAGTACTTC
-	TRBJ2-3	-	TRBV7-2	CASSLRTGTDTQYF	TGTGCCAGCAGCTTAAGGACTGGCACAGATACGCAGTATTTT
-	TRBJ2-1	-	TRBV7-2	CASSWGGGTSYNEQFF	TGTGCCAGCAGCTGGGGGGGCGGAACCTCCTACAATGAGCAGTTCTTC